This T cell receptor beta chain was identified during a study of shared clonotypes between healthy human individuals. Sequencing was performed with immunoSEQ multiplex PCR; in TCRdb, only in-frame clones are kept and a portion is missing. The sample holds fewer than 3 million clones, around 93% seen once. Deletions cut 2 bases from V and 7 bases from J, with 10 bases between. The V gene's germline CDR1 is SGHTA and CDR2 FQGTGA. The CDR3 is 13 amino acids. The sample consisted of naive CD4+ T cells from PBMCs. As for subset: CD45RA+ positively selected. The TCR sequence derives from a man aged 18 to 30 in good health. Some clones in this sample may be carry-over from other donors' samples. The chain recombines TRBV7-3 with TRBJ2-3, with D possibly being TRBD1 or TRBD2 (5 bases each). The CDR3 bases are TGTGCCAGCAGCTTAGGGGCTAGCAATACGCAGTATTTT. This translates into CASSLGASNTQYF.